The 29 T cell receptor beta chains reported below all come from one sample, sequenced in a study of blood T cell repertoires in COVID-19. Sequenced by immunoSEQ multiplex PCR; TCRdb stores in-frame clones only, minus some. The data hold 200,000 to 250,000 clones, with 87% observed a single time. Sequencing input: peripheral blood. The receptor set was obtained from a woman in her late teens or twenties who had recovered from COVID-19.

The chain recombines TRBV5-6 with TRBJ2-5, with a weak D call TRBD2 (6 bases). The V end lost 6 bases, the J end lost 5 bases, and 23 bases lay between the germline ends. This CDR3 spans 16 amino acids. CDR1 and CDR2 (germline): SGHDT, YYEEEE. Here the CDR3 DNA reads TGTGCCAGCACCGCTTTTGGCGGGGTTAGTGGGGAGACCCAGTACTTC. Encoded protein: CASTAFGGVSGETQYF.

This chain links TRBV9 with TRBJ2-2, with D possibly being TRBD2 (5 bases). V lost 2 bases, J lost 3 bases, and 14 bases lay in between. CDR3 size: 16 residues. The germline V gene has CDR1 SGDLS and CDR2 YYNGEE. CDR3 in DNA: TGTGCCAGCAGCGTGAACGGAGGATTTGACACCGGGGAGCTGTTTTTT. Encoded protein: CASSVNGGFDTGELFF. The full variable domain, rest sourced from reference TRBV9 and TRBJ2-2, is DSGVTQTPKHLITATGQRVTLRCSPRSGDLSVYWYQQSLDQGLQFLIQYYNGEERAKGNILERFSAQQFPDLHSELNLSSLELGDSALYFCASSVNGGFDTGELFFGEGSRLTVL.

The V gene is TRBV19, the J gene TRBJ2-7, with 9 nucleotides matching TRBD2. CDR1 is LNHDA, CDR2 SQIVND, per germline (reference sequence). The CDR3 spans 14 residues. The ends lost 6 bases at V and 2 bases at J; junction bases unmatched: 5. CDR3 loop: CASRGGRDTYEQYF. The DNA of the CDR3 is TGTGCCAGTAGGGGCGGGAGGGACACCTACGAGCAGTACTTC.

The chain has TRBV9 and TRBJ2-5; 10 nucleotides agree with TRBD1. Looked up from germline, CDR1 is SGDLS and CDR2 is YYNGEE. CDR3 length: 15 amino acids. The V and J ends lost 3 bases and 5 bases, in that order; junction bases with no gene match: 7. The CDR3 loop reads CASSDPGQGMETQYF. The CDR3 DNA follows: TGTGCCAGCAGCGACCCGGGACAGGGGATGGAGACCCAGTACTTC.

The chain has TRBV6-6 and TRBJ2-2; TRBD2 aligns across 14 bases. The CDR3 totals 15 residues. CDR1 is MNHNY and CDR2 is SVGAGI in the germline V gene (reference sequence). V trimming: 8 bases; J trimming: 5 bases; junction bases outside the gene matches: 4. The DNA for the CDR3 is TGTGCCAGCTTTTGGACTAGCGGGAGGACCGGGGAGCTGTTTTTT. Translating it yields CASFWTSGRTGELFF.

The chain links TRBV4-2 to TRBJ2-1; 7 positions match TRBD1. After removal of 2 bases from V and 6 bases from J, the junction contained 1 base not matched to a gene. CDR3 length: 13 amino acids. Germline V gene data show CDR1 as LGHNA and CDR2 as YNFKEQ. CDR3 sequence: CASSQRQGNEQFF. The DNA of the CDR3 is TGTGCCAGCAGCCAACGACAGGGCAATGAGCAGTTCTTC.

The rearrangement links TRBV7-9 to TRBJ2-1; no clear D. V was clipped by 6 bases and J by 1 base, with 7 bases between them. In germline, CDR1 is SEHNR, CDR2 FQNEAQ (reference sequence). This CDR3 contains 13 residues. This CDR3 is CASSYISYNEQFF. In DNA, the CDR3 is TGTGCCAGCAGTTACATTTCCTACAATGAGCAGTTCTTC.

The rearrangement links TRBV5-1 to TRBJ2-2; D is ambiguous. The ends were cut back, 2 bases at V and 2 bases at J, with 7 bases in the middle. The CDR3 covers 14 residues. Germline V lookup: CDR1 SGHRS, CDR2 YFSETQ. CDR3 protein: CASSFSSNTGELFF. The CDR3 coding sequence is TGCGCCAGCAGCTTCTCCAGTAACACCGGGGAGCTGTTTTTT. Combining the CDR3 with reference TRBV5-1 and TRBJ2-2 gives the whole variable domain KAGVTQTPRYLIKTRGQQVTLSCSPISGHRSVSWYQQTPGQGLQFLFEYFSETQRNKGNFPGRFSGRQFSNSRSEMNVSTLELGDSALYLCASSFSSNTGELFFGEGSRLTVL.

This clone was picked up a small number of times. The chain recombines TRBV30 with TRBJ2-2; TRBD2 is a possible D gene (5 bases). The CDR3 loop spans 13 amino acids. Trimming took off 7 bases at V and 4 bases at J, with 13 bases between the two ends. In germline, CDR1 is GTSNPN, CDR2 SVGIG (reference sequence). The chain's CDR3 is CALRARGTGELFF. In nucleotides, the CDR3 is TGTGCCTTGAGGGCCCGGGGCACCGGGGAGCTGTTTTTT.

The V and J genes are TRBV5-5 and TRBJ1-6; 7 bases are shared with TRBD1. Germline V gene lookup returns CDR1 SGHKS and CDR2 YYEKEE (reference sequence). With V trimmed by 4 bases and J by 7 bases, 14 bases remained unmatched. The CDR3 length is 17 residues. The CDR3 spells CASSLYRGRTMNSPLHF. The CDR3 DNA is TGTGCCAGCAGCCTATACAGGGGCCGGACTATGAATTCACCCCTCCACTTT. The complete variable domain, with remaining parts taken from reference TRBV5-5 and TRBJ1-6, reads DAGVTQSPTHLIKTRGQQVTLRCSPISGHKSVSWYQQVLGQGPQFIFQYYEKEERGRGNFPDRFSARQFPNYSSELNVNALLLGDSALYLCASSLYRGRTMNSPLHFGNGTRLTVT.

In regard to this clone: The junction differs from germline at one of its ends, possibly a read error. The V and J genes are TRBV19 and TRBJ2-7; 7 bases line up with TRBD1. The germline V gene has CDR1 LNHDA and CDR2 SQIVND (reference sequence). This CDR3 has 15 residues. The CDR3 bases are TGTGTCAGTAGTACTTTAAACAGGGGATCCTACGAGCAGTACTTC. Translating it yields CVSSTLNRGSYEQYF. Full variable domain (remainder filled in from reference TRBV19 and TRBJ2-7): DGGITQSPKYLFRKEGQNVTLSCEQNLNHDAMYWYRQDPGQGLRLIYYSQIVNDFQKGDIAEGYSVSREKKESFPLTVTSAQKNPTAFYLCVSSTLNRGSYEQYFGPGTRLTVT.

The J gene is TRBJ2-7, the V gene TRBV2; maybe TRBD2 (5 bases). Trimming took 2 bases from V and 4 from J, leaving 9 bases between them. The CDR3 has 13 amino acids. Germline loops: CDR1 SNHLY, CDR2 FYNNEI. CDR3 protein: CASSESGFYEQYF. The CDR3, as DNA: TGTGCCAGCAGTGAAAGCGGATTTTACGAGCAGTACTTC.

The chain is built from TRBV9 and TRBJ2-5; 9 bases are shared with TRBD2. Per germline, CDR1 SGDLS and CDR2 YYNGEE. The CDR3 sequence is 15 residues long. The trim removed 4 bases at V and 5 bases at J, leaving 9 bases unmatched. The CDR3 loop reads CASSPPAGGRETQYF. The CDR3 coding sequence is TGTGCCAGCAGCCCCCCGGCGGGAGGGCGGGAGACCCAGTACTTC.

The chain combines TRBV11-1 with TRBJ2-2; D may be TRBD1 (6 bases). V lost 6 bases and J lost 2, with 10 bases in between. Germline V gene sequence: CDR1 SGHAT, CDR2 FQDESV (reference sequence). The CDR3 runs 14 residues. In DNA, the CDR3 is TGTGCCAGCAGTTGGGGACAAAACACCGGGGAGCTGTTTTTT. This codes for CASSWGQNTGELFF.

The V gene is TRBV9, the J gene TRBJ2-1; the match to TRBD2 covers 7 bases. The CDR3 is 17 amino acids. Looked up from germline, CDR1 is SGDLS and CDR2 is YYNGEE. The ends lost 6 bases at V and 2 bases at J; junction bases unmatched: 14. CDR3 in DNA: TGTGCCAGCACCCTGGAGGCGGTAGCGGGTCCCTACAATGAGCAGTTCTTC. This encodes CASTLEAVAGPYNEQFF.

This clone has only one observation. The rearrangement uses TRBV12-3 or TRBV12-4 and TRBJ2-1; TRBD1 aligns across 8 bases. Trimming at V came to 6 bases and at J to 8 bases, leaving 3 bases not matched to a gene. The CDR3 has 12 amino acids. The CDR3 reads CASRADRDEQFF. The CDR3 coding sequence is TGTGCCAGCAGAGCGGACAGGGATGAGCAGTTCTTC.

V gene TRBV27 combines with J gene TRBJ2-3, with a tentative D call TRBD1 (5 bases). The CDR3 is 12 residues long. V gave up 5 bases and J gave up 6 bases, with 9 bases separating them. Germline V gene sequence: CDR1 MNHEY, CDR2 SMNVEV (reference sequence). The CDR3 here is CASSPKGDTQYF. For the CDR3, the DNA is TGTGCCAGCAGTCCGAAGGGGGATACGCAGTATTTT.

The chain employs TRBV30 and TRBJ1-5; D is unclear. Trimming left V 4 bases short and J 2 bases short, with 9 bases between. The CDR3 sequence is 13 residues long. Germline V lookup: CDR1 GTSNPN, CDR2 SVGIG (reference sequence). For the CDR3, the DNA is TGTGCCTGGAACTCCGTGGGCAATCAGCCCCAGCATTTT. Protein product: CAWNSVGNQPQHF.

The V gene is TRBV5-1, the J gene TRBJ1-1; 7 positions agree with TRBD1. The CDR3 loop spans 15 amino acids. From germline, CDR1 is SGHRS and CDR2 YFSETQ. The V gene end was trimmed by 4 bases and the J gene end by 4 bases; junction bases not matched to a gene: 10. The CDR3, as DNA: TGCGCCAGCAGCGAGGGACAGTCAGACTTCACTGAAGCTTTCTTT. Its translation is CASSEGQSDFTEAFF.

Worth noting for this clone: In the same sample, other DNA sequences code for this CDR3. This chain joins TRBV5-1 and TRBJ1-1; possible D gene TRBD1, 6 bases. Germline V lookup: CDR1 SGHRS, CDR2 YFSETQ. The CDR3 sequence is 14 residues long. The V end lost 3 bases, the J end lost 1 base, and 10 bases lay between the germline ends. The DNA for the CDR3 is TGCGCCAGCAGCTCCGGACAGCCGAACACTGAAGCTTTCTTT. Translation: CASSSGQPNTEAFF.

The CDR3 loop is CATGRTGNNSPLHF. CDR3 nucleotides: TGTGCCACCGGCCGGACAGGGAATAATTCACCCCTCCACTTT. The chain carries TRBV10-3 and TRBJ1-6; 8 nucleotides line up with TRBD1. Germline V CDR1 and CDR2: ENHRY, SYGVKD. Unmatched junction bases numbered 7, after V lost 10 bases and J lost 5 bases. The CDR3 totals 14 residues.

This clone was recorded once. The chain links TRBV19 to TRBJ2-7, with 7 bases lining up with TRBD2. Unmatched junction bases numbered 5, after V lost 3 bases and J lost 0 bases. CDR3 size: 15 residues. Germline CDR1 is LNHDA and CDR2 is SQIVND (reference sequence). For the CDR3, the DNA is TGTGCCAGTAGTATCGGAGCGGGGCCCTCCTACGAGCAGTACTTC. Its protein is CASSIGAGPSYEQYF.

V gene TRBV24-1 combines with J gene TRBJ1-4; TRBD1 agrees at 8 bases. Looked up from germline, CDR1 is KGHDR and CDR2 is SFDVKD. The CDR3 has 18 amino acids. V lost 7 bases, J lost 0 bases, and 12 bases stayed unmatched. The CDR3 DNA is TGTGCCACCAGGCCGATCATCCAGGGGGCCGCAACTAATGAAAAACTGTTTTTT. Protein: CATRPIIQGAATNEKLFF.

J is TRBJ2-7 and V is TRBV29-1, with D tentatively TRBD1 (5 bases). This CDR3 is built from 11 residues. V lost 3 bases and J lost 6, with 9 bases in between. Germline V gene lookup returns CDR1 SQVTM and CDR2 ANQGSEA. The CDR3 here is CSVDPGPEQYF. For the CDR3, the DNA is TGCAGCGTTGACCCAGGGCCCGAGCAGTACTTC.

Only one count was recorded for this clone. The V call is TRBV18, the J call TRBJ2-5; a possible D gene is TRBD2 (5 bases). CDR1 is KGHSH and CDR2 is LQKENI in the germline V gene. This CDR3 contains 15 residues. V lost 4 bases, J lost 1 base, and 13 bases lay in between. The chain's CDR3 is CASSLNRGIQETQYF. DNA for the CDR3: TGTGCCAGCTCACTCAACAGAGGGATCCAAGAGACCCAGTACTTC.

In its sample, this clone was seen once. The chain carries TRBV25-1 and TRBJ2-3; 9 positions agree with TRBD2. After removal of 3 bases from V and 6 bases from J, the junction contained 7 bases not matched to a gene. The germline gives CDR1 MGHDK, CDR2 SYGVNS. There are 15 residues in the CDR3. Here the CDR3 DNA reads TGTGCCAGCAGTGATGCGCGGCGGGGGGGCGATACGCAGTATTTT. Its protein product is CASSDARRGGDTQYF.

This clone appeared once. This CDR3 reads CASSPGTGHSYEQYF. In nucleotides, the CDR3 is TGCGCCAGCAGCCCTGGGACAGGGCATTCCTACGAGCAGTACTTC. The V and J genes are TRBV5-1 and TRBJ2-7, with 9 bases that match TRBD1. The J segment lost 1 base and the V segment lost 4 bases, leaving 6 bases of the junction unmatched. There are 15 residues in the CDR3. Germline CDR1 SGHRS, CDR2 YFSETQ. Looking up the rest from reference TRBV5-1 and TRBJ2-7 gives the full variable domain: KAGVTQTPRYLIKTRGQQVTLSCSPISGHRSVSWYQQTPGQGLQFLFEYFSETQRNKGNFPGRFSGRQFSNSRSEMNVSTLELGDSALYLCASSPGTGHSYEQYFGPGTRLTVT.

This sequence joins TRBV5-1 and TRBJ2-1; 8 bases match TRBD2. V trimming: 4 bases; J trimming: 2 bases; junction bases outside the gene matches: 5. The CDR3 covers 15 residues. The germline V gene has CDR1 SGHRS and CDR2 YFSETQ. Here the CDR3 reads CASSGTSGAYNEQFF. In DNA, the CDR3 is TGCGCCAGCAGCGGCACTAGCGGAGCCTACAATGAGCAGTTCTTC.

The chain couples TRBV7-6 to TRBJ2-7; maybe TRBD2 (6 bases). Germline V gives CDR1 SGHVS, CDR2 FNYEAQ. With 5 bases removed from V and 0 bases from J, the gap between germline ends came to 17 bases. CDR3 length: 16 residues. CDR3 DNA sequence: TGTGCCAGCAGCACTAAGGTGGGGGGTCCCTCCTACGAGCAGTACTTC. This codes for CASSTKVGGPSYEQYF.